Following are 20 T cell receptor beta chains from one sample sequenced in a study of shared clonotypes between healthy human individuals. Using immunoSEQ multiplex PCR, the repertoire was profiled, and TCRdb retains in-frame clones only, with some absent. This sample has about 2.4 million clones, with approximately 93% found just once. Sequences were obtained from naive CD4+ T cells from PBMCs. Subset specified: CD45RA+ positively selected. Receptor source: a man aged 18 to 30 in good health. Some clones in this sample may be carry-over from other donors' samples.

The chain joins TRBV6-5 to TRBJ2-7, with D perhaps assigned TRBD1 or TRBD2 (6 bases each). The germline V and J ends were trimmed by 0 bases and 3 bases, with 12 bases remaining between them. This CDR3 is built from 15 residues. Looked up from germline, CDR1 is MNHEY and CDR2 is SVGAGI. As DNA, the CDR3 is TGTGCCAGCAGTTACTCGGCACAGGGAGGCTACGAGCAGTACTTC. Translation: CASSYSAQGGYEQYF.

The chain uses TRBV27 and TRBJ2-7, with 12 bases identical to TRBD2. The CDR3 loop spans 17 amino acids. CDR1 and CDR2 (germline): MNHEY, SMNVEV (reference sequence). V shed 7 bases and J 0 bases; nucleotides not matched to a gene: 10. CDR3 in amino acids: CASILTVTSGSSYEQYF. In DNA, the CDR3 is TGTGCCAGCATCCTGACTGTGACTAGCGGGAGCTCCTACGAGCAGTACTTC.

The chain uses TRBV4-1 and TRBJ2-1; the match to TRBD2 covers 10 bases. V shed 2 bases, J shed 4 bases, and the junction held 5 bases outside the gene matches. Germline values: CDR1 MGHRA, CDR2 YSYEKL. The CDR3 is made up of 16 amino acids. For the CDR3, the DNA is TGCGCCAGCAGCCAACCCGGACTAGCGGTTTACAATGAGCAGTTCTTC. It translates to CASSQPGLAVYNEQFF.

The rearrangement links TRBV27 to TRBJ1-2, with D perhaps matching TRBD1 (6 bases). V dropped 6 bases and J dropped 4 bases, with 18 bases sitting between them. CDR1 is MNHEY, CDR2 SMNVEV, per germline (reference sequence). This CDR3 has 15 residues. The CDR3 nucleotides are TGTGCCAGCAGCCCGTCGGGGGGGCGCGTCTATGGCTACACCTTC. It translates to CASSPSGGRVYGYTF.

CDR3 in amino acids: CASRDTPFETNQPQHF. DNA for the CDR3: TGCGCCAGCAGAGACACCCCCTTTGAGACCAATCAGCCCCAGCATTTT. V is TRBV5-1 and J is TRBJ1-5; no reliable D call. Between the trimmed V and J ends, which lost 5 bases and 3 bases, there was a span of 18 bases. This CDR3 spans 16 amino acids. Germline loops: CDR1 SGHRS, CDR2 YFSETQ.

This chain uses TRBV5-1 with TRBJ2-1, with a tentative D call TRBD2 (5 bases). Germline V lookup: CDR1 SGHRS, CDR2 YFSETQ. Trimming pared 0 bases from V and 6 bases from J, leaving 19 bases between. There are 17 residues in the CDR3. Here the CDR3 reads CASSLAGGSSSPNEQFF. The DNA for the CDR3 is TGCGCCAGCAGCTTGGCCGGAGGTTCCTCTAGCCCCAATGAGCAGTTCTTC.

The J gene is TRBJ1-2, the V gene TRBV7-3; D is undetermined. CDR1 and CDR2 (germline): SGHTA, FQGTGA. V lost 2 bases and J 6 bases, leaving 10 bases between the germline ends. This CDR3 has 13 residues. The CDR3 region is CASSLSRNDGYTF. The CDR3 DNA reads TGTGCCAGCAGCTTATCCAGGAATGATGGCTACACCTTC.

In the case of this clone: At the DNA level, this CDR3 is encoded by other sequences in the same sample as well. The gene calls are TRBV28 and TRBJ2-7; no reliable D call. CDR1 is MDHEN, CDR2 SYDVKM, per germline. The CDR3 loop spans 12 amino acids. With 7 bases removed from V and 1 base from J, the gap between germline ends came to 8 bases. CDR3: CASIGGSYEQYF. The CDR3 nucleotides are TGTGCCAGCATAGGTGGGTCCTACGAGCAGTACTTC.

The chain recombines TRBV10-3 with TRBJ2-2, with TRBD2 matching over 9 bases. The germline gives CDR1 ENHRY, CDR2 SYGVKD. The junction had 5 bases not matched to a gene; V was cut back by 7 bases and J by 5 bases. The CDR3 sequence is 14 residues long. The CDR3 DNA reads TGTGCCATCAATAGCGGGAGCGGGACCGGGGAGCTGTTTTTT. Residues: CAINSGSGTGELFF.

The chain couples TRBV5-1 to TRBJ2-1; 7 bases line up with TRBD2. V was pared by 5 bases and J by 3 bases, with 2 bases of the junction left unmatched. From germline, CDR1 is SGHRS and CDR2 YFSETQ. There are 13 residues in the CDR3. CDR3 nucleotide sequence: TGCGCCAGCAGTCGGGGGGACTACAATGAGCAGTTCTTC. As protein: CASSRGDYNEQFF.

The chain is built from TRBV28 and TRBJ1-5; no definite D call. V lost 2 bases and J lost 7, with 6 bases in between. Germline assignment: CDR1 MDHEN and CDR2 SYDVKM. The CDR3 runs 12 residues. The CDR3 DNA reads as TGTGCCAGCAGTTTACCTGTACAGCCCCAGCATTTT. Amino acids: CASSLPVQPQHF.

This rearrangement joins TRBV25-1 to TRBJ2-7; D tentatively reads TRBD1 or TRBD2 (5 bases each). The V and J ends lost 5 bases and 2 bases respectively, with 19 bases between them. This CDR3 comprises 16 residues. Germline assignment: CDR1 MGHDK and CDR2 SYGVNS. CDR3 bases: TGTGCCAGCAGTCACCGGGGCCACGAAGGGCCCTACGAGCAGTACTTC. This gives the protein CASSHRGHEGPYEQYF.

Details on this clone: Other DNA sequences of this sample code for an identical CDR3. CDR3 nucleotide sequence: TGTGCCAGCAGCTTAGATTCGAATGAGCAGTTCTTC. It yields the protein CASSLDSNEQFF. This rearrangement joins TRBV11-3 to TRBJ2-1; no firm D call. The CDR3 runs 12 residues. V was cut by 0 bases and J by 7 bases, with 4 bases left in between. Germline loops: CDR1 SGHNT, CDR2 YENEEA. Full variable domain (rest looked up from reference TRBV11-3 and TRBJ2-1): EAGVVQSPRYKIIEKKQPVAFWCNPISGHNTLYWYLQNLGQGPELLIRYENEEAVDDSQLPKDRFSAERLKGVDSTLKIQPAELGDSAVYLCASSLDSNEQFFGPGTRLTVL.

The chain combines TRBV7-2 with TRBJ2-1; D remains ambiguous. The CDR3 loop spans 14 amino acids. Per the germline V gene, CDR1 is SGHTA and CDR2 is FQGNSA. The V end was cut by 5 bases, the J end by 6 bases, with 14 bases between. The CDR3 spells CASSPPTKPNEQFF. The CDR3, as DNA: TGTGCCAGCAGCCCACCCACTAAACCCAATGAGCAGTTCTTC.

The chain carries TRBV27 and TRBJ2-3, with D unclear. Trimming removed 5 bases at V and 1 base at J, with 10 bases between. This CDR3 comprises 14 residues. The V gene's germline CDR1 is MNHEY and CDR2 SMNVEV (reference sequence). In DNA form, the CDR3 reads TGTGCCAGCAGTCGCCCCTATGGCACAGATACGCAGTATTTT. Amino acid sequence: CASSRPYGTDTQYF.

This chain links TRBV11-3 with TRBJ2-2, with D unresolved. Germline CDR1 is SGHNT and CDR2 is YENEEA. The CDR3 has 15 amino acids. Trimming cost V 3 bases and J 1 base, with 9 bases left between them. CDR3 region: CASSFPTLNTGELFF. The CDR3 nucleotides read TGTGCCAGCAGCTTCCCAACATTGAACACCGGGGAGCTGTTTTTT.

The CDR3 region is CASSPRTSESSYEQYF. As DNA, the CDR3 is TGCGCCAGCAGCCCCAGGACTAGCGAGAGCTCCTACGAGCAGTACTTC. The chain recombines TRBV5-1 with TRBJ2-7; 9 bases agree with TRBD2. From germline, CDR1 is SGHRS and CDR2 YFSETQ. J gave up 0 bases and V 4 bases, and 8 bases lay outside the gene matches. CDR3 size: 16 residues.

The chain couples TRBV2 to TRBJ2-5; 9 nucleotides line up with TRBD2. Germline trimming cut 6 bases from V and 4 bases from J; bases unmatched to any gene: 6. Germline V gene lookup returns CDR1 SNHLY and CDR2 FYNNEI. The CDR3 is made up of 14 amino acids. Written as DNA, the CDR3 is TGTGCCAGCAGCCAGGGACTAGCAGCAGAGACCCAGTACTTC. It specifies CASSQGLAAETQYF.

This clone has just one count. V and J are TRBV28 and TRBJ2-1, with TRBD2 matching 8 bases. Germline assignment: CDR1 MDHEN and CDR2 SYDVKM. The CDR3 totals 13 residues. Germline trimming cut 5 bases from V and 15 bases from J; bases unmatched to any gene: 12. The CDR3 region has the DNA TGTGCCAGCAGTCCCGGGGACGGGAGGGTGTGGTTCTTC. This encodes CASSPGDGRVWFF.

This clone was counted once. CDR3 residues: CASSRDLGTDTQYF. The DNA of the CDR3 is TGTGCCAGCAGCCGGGACTTAGGCACAGATACGCAGTATTTT. The chain employs TRBV9 and TRBJ2-3, with a weak D call TRBD2 (6 bases). This CDR3 spans 14 amino acids. The V end lost 4 bases, the J end lost 1 base, and 10 bases lay between the germline ends. CDR1 and CDR2 (germline): SGDLS, YYNGEE.